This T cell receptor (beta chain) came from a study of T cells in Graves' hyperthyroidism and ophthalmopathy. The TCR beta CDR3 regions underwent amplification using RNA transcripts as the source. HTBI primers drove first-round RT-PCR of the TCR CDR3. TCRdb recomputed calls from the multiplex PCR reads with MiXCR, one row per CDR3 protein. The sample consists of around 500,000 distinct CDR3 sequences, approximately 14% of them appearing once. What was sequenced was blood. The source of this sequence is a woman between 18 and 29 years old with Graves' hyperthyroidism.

CDR3 loop: CATRDRVEETQYF. The CDR3 DNA reads TGTGCCACCAGGGACAGGGTTGAGGAGACCCAGTACTTC. V is TRBV24-1 and J is TRBJ2-5; 8 bases are shared with TRBD1. Germline values: CDR1 KGHDR, CDR2 SFDVKD. The length of the CDR3 is 13 residues. V was pared by 7 bases and J by 5 bases, with 5 bases of the junction left unmatched.